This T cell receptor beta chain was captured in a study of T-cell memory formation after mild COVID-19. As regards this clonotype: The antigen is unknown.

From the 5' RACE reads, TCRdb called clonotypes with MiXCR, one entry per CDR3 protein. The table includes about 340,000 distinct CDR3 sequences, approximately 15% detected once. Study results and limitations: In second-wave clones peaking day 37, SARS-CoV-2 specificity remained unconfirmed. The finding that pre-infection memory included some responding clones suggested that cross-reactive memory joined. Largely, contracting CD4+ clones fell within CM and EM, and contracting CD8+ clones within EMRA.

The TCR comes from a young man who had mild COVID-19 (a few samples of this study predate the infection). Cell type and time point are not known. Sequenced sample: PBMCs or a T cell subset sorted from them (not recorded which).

The CDR3 reads CASMDRNQPQHF. CDR3 nucleotides: TGTGCCAGCATGGACAGAAATCAGCCCCAGCATTTT. V gene TRBV12-3 or TRBV12-4 combines with J gene TRBJ1-5; D possibly corresponds to TRBD1 (6 bases). This CDR3 is built from 12 residues. V was trimmed by 7 bases and J by 4 bases, leaving 8 bases between them.